These 30 T cell receptor beta chains were all obtained from the same sample, sequenced in a study of lymphopenia after photon versus proton radiotherapy. Only in-frame clones appear in the TCRdb table, and some are missing; sequencing was by immunoSEQ multiplex PCR. The sample shows roughly 18,000 clones, roughly 81% of them seen only once. The specimen comprised peripheral blood, sampled from a patient treated with photon-based radiotherapy. The receptor set was obtained from a woman aged 45-60 years with pancreatic cancer.

The chain couples TRBV5-1 to TRBJ2-1; D unclear. CDR1 is SGHRS and CDR2 is YFSETQ in the germline V gene. CDR3 length equals 14 residues. V was shortened by 4 bases and J by 9 bases, with 17 bases between the two germline ends. The CDR3 is CASSPLTYSAEQFF. CDR3 DNA sequence: TGCGCCAGCAGCCCCCTGACCTACTCCGCTGAGCAGTTCTTC.

This clone was counted a single time. This sequence joins TRBV6-5 and TRBJ1-5; 8 nucleotides agree with TRBD1. The CDR3 length is 15 residues. After removal of 4 bases from V and 2 bases from J, the junction contained 4 bases not matched to a gene. Looked up from germline, CDR1 is MNHEY and CDR2 is SVGAGI. The CDR3 here is CASSWTGSGNQPQHF. The CDR3 DNA is TGTGCCAGCAGTTGGACAGGGAGTGGCAATCAGCCCCAGCATTTT.

In its sample, this clone was seen once. The genes are TRBV30 and TRBJ2-5; D unresolved. CDR3 length: 13 amino acids. V was clipped by 3 bases and J by 1 base, with 9 bases between them. Germline V gene sequence: CDR1 GTSNPN, CDR2 SVGIG (reference sequence). CDR3 amino acids: CAWSRLLQETQYF. CDR3 coding DNA: TGTGCCTGGAGCCGACTGCTCCAAGAGACCCAGTACTTC.

The rearrangement links TRBV28 to TRBJ2-1; no clear D. The V and J ends lost 8 bases and 4 bases respectively, with 21 bases between them. This CDR3 has 16 amino acids. Germline V CDR1 and CDR2: MDHEN, SYDVKM. The CDR3 DNA reads as TGTGCCAGCCCGACCGCGCCTCACTCGGGTTACAATGAGCAGTTCTTC. Translation gives CASPTAPHSGYNEQFF. Full variable domain (rest looked up from reference TRBV28 and TRBJ2-1): DVKVTQSSRYLVKRTGEKVFLECVQDMDHENMFWYRQDPGLGLRLIYFSYDVKMKEKGDIPEGYSVSREKKERFSLILESASTNQTSMYLCASPTAPHSGYNEQFFGPGTRLTVL.

This chain uses TRBV5-4 with TRBJ2-3; 7 bases align to TRBD1. J gave up 2 bases and V 2 bases, and 2 bases lay outside the gene matches. The CDR3 is made up of 14 amino acids. Germline V lookup: CDR1 SGHNT, CDR2 YYREEE (reference sequence). The DNA for the CDR3 is TGTGCCAGCAGCTTACAGGGGCCCACAGATACGCAGTATTTT. This codes for CASSLQGPTDTQYF.

The J gene is TRBJ2-7, the V gene TRBV7-6, with D possibly matching TRBD1 (6 bases). V lost 5 bases to trimming and J lost 3 bases, with 14 bases between them. Germline V gives CDR1 SGHVS, CDR2 FNYEAQ. The CDR3 length is 14 residues. The CDR3 is CASSPEGDIYEQYF. DNA for the CDR3: TGTGCCAGCAGCCCCGAGGGGGATATCTACGAGCAGTACTTC.

The CDR3 region is CASSGSGTSYNEQFF. Written as DNA, the CDR3 is TGTGCCAGCAGCGGTAGCGGAACGTCCTACAATGAGCAGTTCTTC. The chain is built from TRBV9 and TRBJ2-1, with D maybe TRBD2 (6 bases). Germline loops: CDR1 SGDLS, CDR2 YYNGEE. V gave up 3 bases and J gave up 1 base, with 11 bases separating them. The CDR3 runs 15 residues.

The chain employs TRBV4-2 and TRBJ2-5, with D maybe TRBD1 (6 bases). The V and J ends lost 4 bases and 2 bases respectively, with 11 bases between them. Germline CDR1 LGHNA, CDR2 YNFKEQ. The CDR3 runs 14 residues. The CDR3 nucleotides read TGTGCCAGCAGCCGGGACACCACGCAAGAGACCCAGTACTTC. This codes for CASSRDTTQETQYF.

This clone was recorded only once. The chain is built from TRBV5-1 and TRBJ2-7; 8 bases fit TRBD1. In germline, CDR1 is SGHRS, CDR2 YFSETQ. V was pared by 0 bases and J by 5 bases, with 7 bases of the junction left unmatched. The CDR3 is 15 residues long. CDR3 protein: CASSLVGAGGDEQYF. The DNA for the CDR3 is TGCGCCAGCAGCTTGGTGGGGGCAGGGGGCGACGAGCAGTACTTC.

This clone was detected once. The V call is TRBV5-6, the J call TRBJ2-7, with 8 bases matching TRBD1. Germline assignment: CDR1 SGHDT and CDR2 YYEEEE. V trimming: 0 bases; J trimming: 5 bases; junction bases outside the gene matches: 4. CDR3 length: 14 amino acids. The CDR3 sequence: CASSLGTGTHEQYF. The DNA of the CDR3 is TGTGCCAGCAGCTTGGGGACAGGGACTCACGAGCAGTACTTC.

CDR3 nucleotides: TGCGCCAGCAGCCGACAGGGGGCGGCTAATGAAAAACTGTTTTTT. It yields the protein CASSRQGAANEKLFF. The chain couples TRBV4-3 to TRBJ1-4, with 10 positions matching TRBD1. This CDR3 comprises 15 residues. Germline values: CDR1 LGHNA, CDR2 YSLEER. Trimming took 4 bases from V and 3 from J; bases not matched to a gene: 2.

The chain employs TRBV30 and TRBJ2-7; D not certain. This CDR3 is built from 13 residues. V lost 6 bases, J lost 0 bases, and 12 bases lay in between. Germline assignment: CDR1 GTSNPN and CDR2 SVGIG (reference sequence). The CDR3 DNA is TGTGCCTGTTCCATGGACGACTCCTACGAGCAGTACTTC. Encoded protein: CACSMDDSYEQYF.

The chain carries TRBV28 and TRBJ2-7, with TRBD1 identical over 7 bases. Looked up from germline, CDR1 is MDHEN and CDR2 is SYDVKM. Trimming removed 5 bases from V and 2 bases from J; junction bases left unmatched: 15. This CDR3 has 17 residues. Here the CDR3 DNA reads TGTGCCAGCAGTCTCCCGGGGACAGATGCTATTACCTACGAGCAGTACTTC. Translation: CASSLPGTDAITYEQYF. Filled out from reference TRBV28 and TRBJ2-7, the complete variable domain reads DVKVTQSSRYLVKRTGEKVFLECVQDMDHENMFWYRQDPGLGLRLIYFSYDVKMKEKGDIPEGYSVSREKKERFSLILESASTNQTSMYLCASSLPGTDAITYEQYFGPGTRLTVT.

The chain is built from TRBV13 and TRBJ2-7, with 9 bases lining up with TRBD2. J lost 3 bases, V lost 3 bases, and 3 bases had no gene match. Germline values: CDR1 PRHDT, CDR2 FYEKMQ (reference sequence). The CDR3 loop spans 14 amino acids. The CDR3 region has the DNA TGTGCCAGCAGCTTCGCTAGCGGGAACTACGAGCAGTACTTC. This encodes CASSFASGNYEQYF.

CDR3 sequence reads: CASSLSGNEQYF. The DNA of the CDR3 is TGTGCCAGCAGTTTATCAGGAAACGAGCAGTACTTC. This rearrangement joins TRBV27 to TRBJ2-7, with D unclear. The CDR3 contains 12 residues. The V end lost 0 bases, the J end lost 5 bases, and 5 bases lay between the germline ends. Germline CDR1 and CDR2: MNHEY and SMNVEV (reference sequence).

The chain combines TRBV27 with TRBJ1-4; D not certain. Trimming removed 1 base from V and 5 bases from J, with 8 bases in between. Germline V CDR1 and CDR2: MNHEY, SMNVEV (reference sequence). The length of the CDR3 is 14 residues. The CDR3 here is CASSLWPENEKLFF. The CDR3 DNA sequence: TGTGCCAGCAGTTTATGGCCAGAAAATGAAAAACTGTTTTTT.

This clone was observed a few times. The chain couples TRBV6-1 to TRBJ2-2; D gene uncertain. The CDR3 covers 12 residues. The germline gives CDR1 MNHNS, CDR2 SASEGT. V was trimmed by 3 bases and J by 9 bases, leaving 8 bases between them. Here the CDR3 reads CASSDLAWELFF. CDR3 nucleotides: TGTGCCAGCAGTGATCTCGCCTGGGAGCTGTTTTTT.

The rearrangement links TRBV14 to TRBJ1-5; 8 nucleotides align to TRBD1. CDR3 length: 13 amino acids. Looked up from germline, CDR1 is SGHDN and CDR2 is FVKESK. J gave up 7 bases and V 4 bases, and 3 bases lay outside the gene matches. CDR3 loop: CASSRGQGQPQHF. The DNA for the CDR3 is TGTGCCAGCAGCCGAGGACAGGGCCAGCCCCAGCATTTT.

This clone was recorded a few times. This rearrangement joins TRBV7-2 to TRBJ2-7; 9 positions agree with TRBD2. CDR1 SGHTA and CDR2 FQGNSA come from the germline V gene. V trimming: 5 bases; J trimming: 2 bases; junction bases outside the gene matches: 7. The length of the CDR3 is 15 residues. The chain's CDR3 is CASSHRLAATYEQYF. Here the CDR3 DNA reads TGTGCCAGCAGCCATAGACTAGCGGCTACCTACGAGCAGTACTTC.

Sample share makes this clone medium-sized. This rearrangement joins TRBV10-3 to TRBJ2-7, with a weak D call TRBD2 (6 bases). Germline-derived CDR1 and CDR2 are ENHRY and SYGVKD. Trimming stripped 6 bases from V and 2 bases from J, with 14 bases between. CDR3 length: 14 amino acids. The CDR3 is CAISGPGDPYEQYF. CDR3 DNA sequence: TGTGCCATCAGCGGCCCGGGGGACCCCTACGAGCAGTACTTC.

The chain is built from TRBV11-2 and TRBJ2-5; D remains ambiguous. The CDR3 runs to 15 residues. Trimming stripped 0 bases from V and 5 bases from J, with 13 bases between. The germline V gene encodes CDR1 SGHAT and CDR2 FQNNGV. The CDR3 DNA is TGTGCCAGCAGCTTAGAATACAGCGAGGAGGAGACCCAGTACTTC. Translating gives CASSLEYSEEETQYF.

The chain joins TRBV6-5 to TRBJ2-7; 7 nucleotides line up with TRBD1. Germline V gives CDR1 MNHEY, CDR2 SVGAGI. CDR3 length equals 11 residues. The V gene end was trimmed by 11 bases and the J gene end by 6 bases; junction bases not matched to a gene: 7. The CDR3 bases are TGTGCCTCCTCGAGGGGGCCCGAGCAGTACTTC. Translating it yields CASSRGPEQYF.

The chain couples TRBV10-3 to TRBJ2-1; 12 nucleotides line up with TRBD2. The V segment lost 6 bases and the J segment 2 bases; nucleotides outside the gene matches: 8. The CDR3 runs to 17 residues. CDR1 is ENHRY, CDR2 SYGVKD, per germline. The CDR3 sequence is CAIRGTSGRNTYNEQFF. CDR3 coding DNA: TGTGCCATCAGGGGGACTAGCGGGCGCAACACCTACAATGAGCAGTTCTTC.

This clone was picked up one time. This rearrangement joins TRBV29-1 to TRBJ2-5, with TRBD1 as a possible D gene (5 bases). Trimming stripped 5 bases from V and 5 bases from J, with 12 bases between. The CDR3 is made up of 12 amino acids. CDR1 and CDR2 from the germline V gene are SQVTM and ANQGSEA. The CDR3 DNA sequence: TGCAGCGTTTGGGGCAGTATGGAGACCCAGTACTTC. This sequence encodes CSVWGSMETQYF.

This clone was counted a few times. The chain carries TRBV30 and TRBJ2-7; 9 bases agree with TRBD2. Germline values: CDR1 GTSNPN, CDR2 SVGIG (reference sequence). V was pared by 3 bases and J by 3 bases, with 27 bases of the junction left unmatched. CDR3 length equals 21 residues. The CDR3 sequence is CAWRSGTQIPGARTSVYEQYF. Written as DNA, the CDR3 is TGTGCCTGGAGGAGCGGGACACAAATTCCCGGGGCGCGGACTAGCGTCTACGAGCAGTACTTC.

The rearrangement joins TRBV7-2 to TRBJ1-2; D is uncertain. V was cut by 5 bases and J by 4 bases, with 14 bases left in between. Germline V gene lookup returns CDR1 SGHTA and CDR2 FQGNSA. This CDR3 comprises 14 residues. In nucleotides, the CDR3 is TGTGCCAGCAGCGTCGAAGGAGTCGGCTATGGCTACACCTTC. It translates to CASSVEGVGYGYTF. The entire variable domain, with the rest obtained from reference TRBV7-2 and TRBJ1-2, is as follows: GAGVSQSPSNKVTEKGKDVELRCDPISGHTALYWYRQSLGQGLEFLIYFQGNSAPDKSGLPSDRFSAERTGGSVSTLTIQRTQQEDSAVYLCASSVEGVGYGYTFGSGTRLTVV.

The chain is built from TRBV28 and TRBJ2-1; D is perhaps TRBD2 (6 bases). CDR3 length: 12 residues. CDR1 MDHEN and CDR2 SYDVKM come from the germline V gene. Trimming took off 1 base at V and 10 bases at J, with 8 bases between the two ends. The CDR3 loop is CASSLSLAEQFF. In nucleotides, the CDR3 is TGTGCCAGCAGTTTATCCCTAGCGGAGCAGTTCTTC.

The DNA of the CDR3 is TGTGCCAGTGGGAGGGACGCTGGCTACGAGCAGTACTTC. Translation: CASGRDAGYEQYF. This chain joins TRBV19 and TRBJ2-7, with 7 bases fitting TRBD2. In germline, CDR1 is LNHDA, CDR2 SQIVND (reference sequence). The CDR3 contains 13 residues. Trimming cost V 8 bases and J 3 bases; bases outside gene matches: 7.

This chain links TRBV30 with TRBJ1-2; D perhaps matches TRBD1 (5 bases). V was pared by 1 base and J by 8 bases, with 11 bases between. Germline CDR1 is GTSNPN and CDR2 is SVGIG (reference sequence). The CDR3 is 12 amino acids. CDR3 DNA: TGTGCCTGGAGTGGAAGGGGAACGGGCTACACCTTC. It codes for CAWSGRGTGYTF.

V gene TRBV28 combines with J gene TRBJ2-5; 7 bases line up with TRBD2. This CDR3 has 14 amino acids. CDR1 and CDR2 (germline): MDHEN, SYDVKM. The trim removed 4 bases at V and 5 bases at J, leaving 7 bases unmatched. CDR3 sequence reads: CASSWTSSAETQYF. CDR3 bases: TGTGCCAGCAGTTGGACTAGTTCCGCGGAGACCCAGTACTTC. Full variable domain (missing parts from reference TRBV28 and TRBJ2-5): DVKVTQSSRYLVKRTGEKVFLECVQDMDHENMFWYRQDPGLGLRLIYFSYDVKMKEKGDIPEGYSVSREKKERFSLILESASTNQTSMYLCASSWTSSAETQYFGPGTRLLVL.